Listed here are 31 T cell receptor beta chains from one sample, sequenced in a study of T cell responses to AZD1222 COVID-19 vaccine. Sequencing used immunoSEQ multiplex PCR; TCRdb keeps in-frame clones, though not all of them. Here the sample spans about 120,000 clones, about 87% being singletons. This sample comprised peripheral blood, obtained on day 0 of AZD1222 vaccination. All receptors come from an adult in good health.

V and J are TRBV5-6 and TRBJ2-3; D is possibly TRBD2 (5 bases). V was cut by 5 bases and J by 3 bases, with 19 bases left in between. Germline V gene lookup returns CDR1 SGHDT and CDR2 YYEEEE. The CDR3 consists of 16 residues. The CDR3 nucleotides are TGTGCCAGCAGGCCCGCCCTAGCTGGAGGAACAGATACGCAGTATTTT. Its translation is CASRPALAGGTDTQYF.

CDR3 residues: CASSLAGPDSGNTIYF. The CDR3 DNA reads as TGCGCCAGCAGCTTGGCGGGACCCGACTCTGGAAACACCATATATTTT. This chain uses TRBV5-1 with TRBJ1-3, with D possibly being TRBD1 (5 bases). There are 16 residues in the CDR3. Germline-derived CDR1 and CDR2 are SGHRS and YFSETQ. The ends were cut back, 0 bases at V and 0 bases at J, with 10 bases in the middle.

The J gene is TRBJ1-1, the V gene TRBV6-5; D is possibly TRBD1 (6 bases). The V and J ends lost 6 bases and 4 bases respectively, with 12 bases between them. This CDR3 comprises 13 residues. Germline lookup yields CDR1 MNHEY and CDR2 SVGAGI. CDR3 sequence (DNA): TGTGCCAGCAGACTACAGGGAAGCACTGAAGCTTTCTTT. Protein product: CASRLQGSTEAFF.

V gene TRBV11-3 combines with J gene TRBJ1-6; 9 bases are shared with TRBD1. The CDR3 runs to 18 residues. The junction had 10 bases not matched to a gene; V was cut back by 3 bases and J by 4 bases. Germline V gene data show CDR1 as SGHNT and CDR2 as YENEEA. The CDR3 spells CASSFDRSTGGYNSPLHF. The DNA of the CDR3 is TGTGCCAGCAGCTTCGACCGGTCGACAGGGGGGTATAATTCACCCCTCCACTTT. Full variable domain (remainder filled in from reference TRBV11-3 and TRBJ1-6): EAGVVQSPRYKIIEKKQPVAFWCNPISGHNTLYWYLQNLGQGPELLIRYENEEAVDDSQLPKDRFSAERLKGVDSTLKIQPAELGDSAVYLCASSFDRSTGGYNSPLHFGNGTRLTVT.

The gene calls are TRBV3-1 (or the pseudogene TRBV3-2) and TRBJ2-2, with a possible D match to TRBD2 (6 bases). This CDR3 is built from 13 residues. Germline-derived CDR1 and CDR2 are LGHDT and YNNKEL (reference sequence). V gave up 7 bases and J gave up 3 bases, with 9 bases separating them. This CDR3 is CASNRGYTGELFF. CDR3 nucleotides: TGTGCCAGCAACCGGGGGTACACCGGGGAGCTGTTTTTT.

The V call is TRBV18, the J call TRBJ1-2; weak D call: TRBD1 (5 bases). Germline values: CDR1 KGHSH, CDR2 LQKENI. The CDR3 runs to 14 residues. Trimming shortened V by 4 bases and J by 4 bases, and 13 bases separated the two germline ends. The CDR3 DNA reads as TGTGCCAGCTCACTGCATCCTGGGGGCTATGGCTACACCTTC. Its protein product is CASSLHPGGYGYTF.

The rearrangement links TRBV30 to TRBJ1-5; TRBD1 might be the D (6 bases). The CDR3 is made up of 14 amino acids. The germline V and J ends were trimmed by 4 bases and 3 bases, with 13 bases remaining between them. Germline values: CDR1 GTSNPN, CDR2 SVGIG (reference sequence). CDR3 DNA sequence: TGTGCCTGGACCCGAGGACAGAACAATCAGCCCCAGCATTTT. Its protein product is CAWTRGQNNQPQHF.

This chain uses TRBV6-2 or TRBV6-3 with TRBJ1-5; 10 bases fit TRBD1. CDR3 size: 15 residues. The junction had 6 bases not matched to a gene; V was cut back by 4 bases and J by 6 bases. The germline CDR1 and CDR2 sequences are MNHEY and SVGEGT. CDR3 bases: TGTGCCAGCAGTTTGGGACAGGGGTTTCGTCAGCCCCAGCATTTT. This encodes CASSLGQGFRQPQHF.

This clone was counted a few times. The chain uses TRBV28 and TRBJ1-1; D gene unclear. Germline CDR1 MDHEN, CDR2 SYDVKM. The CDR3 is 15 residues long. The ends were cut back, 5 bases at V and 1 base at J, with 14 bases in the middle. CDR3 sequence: CASSLILGSNTEAFF. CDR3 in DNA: TGTGCCAGCAGTCTGATACTAGGGTCGAACACTGAAGCTTTCTTT.

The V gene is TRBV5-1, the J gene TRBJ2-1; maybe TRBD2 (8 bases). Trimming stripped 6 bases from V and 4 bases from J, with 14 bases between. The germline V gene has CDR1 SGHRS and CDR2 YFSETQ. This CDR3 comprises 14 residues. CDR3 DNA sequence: TGCGCCAGCACAGGGGGACTAGAGTACAATGAGCAGTTCTTC. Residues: CASTGGLEYNEQFF.

CDR3 DNA: TGTGCCAGCAGTGAATTGGGCCCCTACACTGAAGCTTTCTTT. Translation gives CASSELGPYTEAFF. The chain links TRBV25-1 to TRBJ1-1; D ambiguous. The CDR3 covers 14 residues. V lost 1 base and J lost 3, with 9 bases in between. Germline V gene data show CDR1 as MGHDK and CDR2 as SYGVNS.

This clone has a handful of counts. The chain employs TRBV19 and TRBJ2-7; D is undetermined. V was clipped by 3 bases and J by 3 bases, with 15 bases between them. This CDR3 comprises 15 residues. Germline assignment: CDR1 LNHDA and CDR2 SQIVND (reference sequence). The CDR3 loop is CASSIVVFGVYEQYF. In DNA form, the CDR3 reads TGTGCCAGTAGTATTGTAGTATTTGGGGTCTACGAGCAGTACTTC.

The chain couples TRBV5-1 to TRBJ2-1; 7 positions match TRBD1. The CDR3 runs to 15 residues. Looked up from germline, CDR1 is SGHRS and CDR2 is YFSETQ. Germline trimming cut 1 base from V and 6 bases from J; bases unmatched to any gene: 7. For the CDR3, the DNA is TGCGCCAGCAGCTTGACAGGGGAGTCGAGCAATGAGCAGTTCTTC. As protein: CASSLTGESSNEQFF.

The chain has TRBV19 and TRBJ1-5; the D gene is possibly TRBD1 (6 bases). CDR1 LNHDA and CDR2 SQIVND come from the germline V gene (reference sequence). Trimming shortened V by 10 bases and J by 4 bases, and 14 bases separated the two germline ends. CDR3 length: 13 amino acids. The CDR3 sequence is CATTDRMNQPQHF. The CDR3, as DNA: TGTGCCACAACCGACAGGATGAATCAGCCCCAGCATTTT.

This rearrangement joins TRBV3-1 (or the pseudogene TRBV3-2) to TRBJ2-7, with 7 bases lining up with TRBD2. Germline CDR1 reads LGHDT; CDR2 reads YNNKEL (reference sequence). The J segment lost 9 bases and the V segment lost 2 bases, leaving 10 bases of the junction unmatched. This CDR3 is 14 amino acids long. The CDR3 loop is CASSQPGGVVVQYF. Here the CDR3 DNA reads TGTGCCAGCAGCCAACCGGGAGGCGTTGTCGTGCAGTACTTC.

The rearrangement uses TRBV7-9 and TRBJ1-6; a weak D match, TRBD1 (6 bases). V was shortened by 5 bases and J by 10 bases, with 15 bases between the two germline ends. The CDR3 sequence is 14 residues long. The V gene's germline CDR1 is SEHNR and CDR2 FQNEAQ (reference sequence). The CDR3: CASSPQGMGSPLHF. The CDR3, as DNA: TGTGCCAGCAGCCCTCAGGGGATGGGATCACCCCTCCACTTT.

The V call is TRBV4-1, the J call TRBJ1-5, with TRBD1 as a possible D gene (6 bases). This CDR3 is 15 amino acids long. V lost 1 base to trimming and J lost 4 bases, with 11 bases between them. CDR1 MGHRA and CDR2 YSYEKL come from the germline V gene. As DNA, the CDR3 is TGCGCCAGCAGCCAAGGGGGGGCCAAGAATCAGCCCCAGCATTTT. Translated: CASSQGGAKNQPQHF.

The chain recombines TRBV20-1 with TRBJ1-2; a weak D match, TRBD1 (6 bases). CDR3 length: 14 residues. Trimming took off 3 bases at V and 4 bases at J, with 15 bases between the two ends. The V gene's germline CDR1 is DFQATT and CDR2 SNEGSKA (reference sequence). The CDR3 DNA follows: TGCAGTGCTAGTGCCAGGGGCGACGGCTATGGCTACACCTTC. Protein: CSASARGDGYGYTF.

CDR3 sequence (DNA): TGTGCCAGCAGCCCAGCGGGGAACACTGAAGCTTTCTTT. It translates to CASSPAGNTEAFF. The V gene is TRBV3-1 (or the pseudogene TRBV3-2), the J gene TRBJ1-1; D unresolved. CDR1 LGHDT and CDR2 YNNKEL come from the germline V gene (reference sequence). The CDR3 is made up of 13 amino acids. The V end was cut by 4 bases, the J end by 1 base, with 7 bases between.

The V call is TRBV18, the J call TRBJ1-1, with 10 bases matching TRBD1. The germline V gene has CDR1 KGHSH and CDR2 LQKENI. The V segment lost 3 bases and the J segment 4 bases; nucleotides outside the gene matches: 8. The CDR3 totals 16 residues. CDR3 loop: CASSPSTGGTGTEAFF. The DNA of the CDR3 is TGTGCCAGCTCACCGTCGACAGGGGGCACGGGCACTGAAGCTTTCTTT.

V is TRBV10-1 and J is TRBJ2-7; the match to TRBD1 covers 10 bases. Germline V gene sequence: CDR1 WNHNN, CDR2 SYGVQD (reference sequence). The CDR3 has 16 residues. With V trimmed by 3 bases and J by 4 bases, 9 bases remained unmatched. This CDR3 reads CASSDSGQGDPYEQYF. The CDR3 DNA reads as TGCGCCAGCAGTGACTCAGGACAGGGGGATCCATACGAGCAGTACTTC.

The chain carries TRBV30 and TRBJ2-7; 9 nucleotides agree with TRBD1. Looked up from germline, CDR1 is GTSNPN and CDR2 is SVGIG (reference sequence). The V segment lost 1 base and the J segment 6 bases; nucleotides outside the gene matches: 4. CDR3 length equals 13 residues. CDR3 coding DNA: TGTGCCTGGAGTGGTTCGACAGGGGGCGAGCAGTACTTC. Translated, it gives CAWSGSTGGEQYF.

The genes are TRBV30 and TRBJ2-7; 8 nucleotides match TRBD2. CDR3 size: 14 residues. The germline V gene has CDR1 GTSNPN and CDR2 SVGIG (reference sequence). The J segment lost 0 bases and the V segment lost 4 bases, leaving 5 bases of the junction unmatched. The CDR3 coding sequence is TGTGCCTGGACCCGGGGGGGGAGCTCCTACGAGCAGTACTTC. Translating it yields CAWTRGGSSYEQYF.

The CDR3 loop is CASRRPSTNEKLFF. The CDR3 DNA reads as TGTGCCAGCAGGCGGCCCTCAACTAATGAAAAACTGTTTTTT. This rearrangement joins TRBV2 to TRBJ1-4; D call uncertain. This CDR3 contains 14 residues. With 6 bases removed from V and 0 bases from J, the gap between germline ends came to 8 bases. The germline V gene encodes CDR1 SNHLY and CDR2 FYNNEI.

The CDR3 reads CASSTSGGISYNEQFF. The CDR3 coding sequence is TGTGCCAGTAGTACGAGCGGGGGGATCTCCTACAATGAGCAGTTCTTC. The gene calls are TRBV19 and TRBJ2-1, with 9 bases that match TRBD2. V gave up 4 bases and J gave up 0 bases; unmatched junction bases: 4. Looked up from germline, CDR1 is LNHDA and CDR2 is SQIVND (reference sequence). The CDR3 sequence is 16 residues long.

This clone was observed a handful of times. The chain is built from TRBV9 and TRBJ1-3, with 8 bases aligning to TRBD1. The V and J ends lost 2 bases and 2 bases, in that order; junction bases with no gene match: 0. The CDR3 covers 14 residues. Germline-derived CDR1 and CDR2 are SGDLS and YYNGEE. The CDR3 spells CASSVTGAGNTIYF. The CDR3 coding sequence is TGTGCCAGCAGCGTGACAGGGGCTGGAAACACCATATATTTT.

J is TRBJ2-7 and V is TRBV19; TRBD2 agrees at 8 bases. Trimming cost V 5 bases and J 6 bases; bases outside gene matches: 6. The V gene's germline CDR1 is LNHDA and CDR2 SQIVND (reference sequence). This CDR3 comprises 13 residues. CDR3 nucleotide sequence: TGTGCCAGTAGTCCGGCTCGGGGGGGCGAGCAGTACTTC. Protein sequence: CASSPARGGEQYF.

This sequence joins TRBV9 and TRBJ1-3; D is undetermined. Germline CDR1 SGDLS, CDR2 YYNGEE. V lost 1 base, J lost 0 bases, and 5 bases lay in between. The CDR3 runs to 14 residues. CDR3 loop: CASSVYGSGNTIYF. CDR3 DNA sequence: TGTGCCAGCAGCGTATACGGCTCTGGAAACACCATATATTTT.

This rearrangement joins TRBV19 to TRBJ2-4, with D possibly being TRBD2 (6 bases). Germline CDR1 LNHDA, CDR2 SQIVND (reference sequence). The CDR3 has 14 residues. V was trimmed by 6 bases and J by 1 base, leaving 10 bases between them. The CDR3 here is CASSPRGAKNIQYF. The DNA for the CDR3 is TGTGCCAGTAGCCCACGGGGGGCCAAAAACATTCAGTACTTC.

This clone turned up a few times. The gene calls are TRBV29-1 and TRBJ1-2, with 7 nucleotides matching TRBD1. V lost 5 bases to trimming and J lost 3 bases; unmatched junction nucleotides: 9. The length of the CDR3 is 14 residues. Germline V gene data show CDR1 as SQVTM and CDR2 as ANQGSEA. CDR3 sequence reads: CSVTIAGTDYGYTF. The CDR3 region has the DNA TGCAGCGTTACCATCGCGGGGACAGACTATGGCTACACCTTC. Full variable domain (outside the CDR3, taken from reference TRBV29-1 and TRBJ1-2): SAVISQKPSRDICQRGTSLTIQCQVDSQVTMMFWYRQQPGQSLTLIATANQGSEATYESGFVIDKFPISRPNLTFSTLTVSNMSPEDSSIYLCSVTIAGTDYGYTFGSGTRLTVV.

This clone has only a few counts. The CDR3 is CASSPRGGLPTNEQFF. In nucleotides, the CDR3 is TGTGCCAGCAGCCCCAGGGGTGGGCTCCCGACAAATGAGCAGTTCTTC. This chain links TRBV5-6 with TRBJ2-1, with D possibly TRBD1 on 6 matching bases. V lost 4 bases and J 7 bases, leaving 21 bases between the germline ends. This CDR3 region has 16 residues. Per germline, CDR1 SGHDT and CDR2 YYEEEE.